A selection of T cell receptor beta chains follows, all from one sample in a study of T cell responses to AZD1222 COVID-19 vaccine. Repertoires were generated with immunoSEQ multiplex PCR, while TCRdb's copy carries only in-frame clones and drops some. The sample has roughly 130,000 clones, 88% seen once; the top ten hold about 19%. This specimen consisted of peripheral blood, obtained on day 0 of MenACWY control vaccination. The receptors were gathered from an adult in good health. Each CDR3 is given with its conserved first and last residue. The D gene is left open where the match is weak. Rows give clone size only sometimes, using once, few, many, or a class for an expanded clone.

v_gene: TRBV11-2
d_gene: TRBD2
j_gene: TRBJ2-1
abundance: .
CDR3aa: CASSLVGGNDEQFF
CDR3nt: TGTGCCAGCAGCTTAGTGGGAGGGAACGATGAGCAGTTCTTC

v_gene: TRBV28
d_gene: .
j_gene: TRBJ1-5
abundance: .
CDR3aa: CASSLSGPNQPQHF
CDR3nt: TGTGCCAGCAGTTTATCGGGGCCGAATCAGCCCCAGCATTTT

v_gene: TRBV12-5
d_gene: .
j_gene: TRBJ1-2
abundance: .
CDR3aa: CASGLESSGYTF
CDR3nt: TGTGCTAGTGGTTTGGAGTCCAGTGGCTACACCTTC

v_gene: TRBV28
d_gene: TRBD2
j_gene: TRBJ2-1
abundance: .
CDR3aa: CASSSRGGRAVGEQFF
CDR3nt: TGTGCCAGCAGCTCAAGGGGAGGGAGGGCCGTCGGCGAGCAGTTCTTC

v_gene: TRBV10-2
d_gene: .
j_gene: TRBJ1-5
abundance: .
CDR3aa: CASSVLFQPQHF
CDR3nt: TGCGCCAGCAGTGTCCTTTTTCAGCCCCAGCATTTT

v_gene: TRBV5-4
d_gene: .
j_gene: TRBJ2-7
abundance: .
CDR3aa: CASSFEGAYEQYF
CDR3nt: TGTGCCAGCAGCTTTGAGGGCGCGTATGAGCAGTACTTC

v_gene: TRBV5-1
d_gene: TRBD2
j_gene: TRBJ2-1
abundance: .
CDR3aa: CASSFSIAGRTDNEQFF
CDR3nt: TGCGCCAGCAGCTTCTCGATAGCGGGACGGACTGACAATGAGCAGTTCTTC

v_gene: TRBV9
d_gene: TRBD2
j_gene: TRBJ2-1
abundance: .
CDR3aa: CASSKTSGGYNEQFF
CDR3nt: TGTGCCAGCAGCAAAACTAGCGGGGGATACAATGAGCAGTTCTTC

v_gene: TRBV6-5
d_gene: .
j_gene: TRBJ1-1
abundance: .
CDR3aa: CASYVNTEAFF
CDR3nt: TGTGCCAGCTACGTGAACACTGAAGCTTTCTTT

v_gene: TRBV5-6
d_gene: .
j_gene: TRBJ1-2
abundance: .
CDR3aa: CASSLLGAGNYGYTF
CDR3nt: TGTGCCAGCAGCTTGTTGGGGGCAGGGAACTATGGCTACACCTTC

v_gene: TRBV5-4
d_gene: .
j_gene: TRBJ2-2
abundance: .
CDR3aa: CASSLAGGLAGELFF
CDR3nt: TGTGCCAGCAGCTTGGCCGGGGGCTTGGCCGGGGAGCTGTTTTTT

v_gene: TRBV11-2
d_gene: .
j_gene: TRBJ2-7
abundance: once
CDR3aa: CASSLGQGGYEQYF
CDR3nt: TGTGCCAGCAGCTTGGGGCAGGGTGGATACGAGCAGTACTTC

v_gene: TRBV28
d_gene: TRBD2
j_gene: TRBJ2-3
abundance: .
CDR3aa: CASSLGLAGVEGNTQYF
CDR3nt: TGTGCCAGCAGTTTGGGACTAGCGGGGGTGGAGGGGAATACGCAGTATTTT

v_gene: TRBV19
d_gene: TRBD2
j_gene: TRBJ2-7
abundance: .
CDR3aa: CASSIVASGRVPYEQYF
CDR3nt: TGTGCCAGTAGTATAGTTGCTAGCGGGAGAGTCCCCTACGAGCAGTACTTC

v_gene: TRBV19
d_gene: TRBD2
j_gene: TRBJ2-2
abundance: .
CDR3aa: CASSTSGRKSTGELFF
CDR3nt: TGTGCCAGTAGTACTAGCGGGAGGAAAAGCACCGGGGAGCTGTTTTTT

v_gene: TRBV5-1
d_gene: TRBD2
j_gene: TRBJ2-3
abundance: .
CDR3aa: CASSRGTSGPTDTQYF
CDR3nt: TGCGCCAGCAGCAGAGGGACTAGCGGGCCAACAGATACGCAGTATTTT

v_gene: TRBV7-9
d_gene: .
j_gene: TRBJ2-1
abundance: .
CDR3aa: CASSFQVPYNEQFF
CDR3nt: TGTGCCAGCAGCTTCCAGGTCCCCTACAATGAGCAGTTCTTC

v_gene: TRBV5-1
d_gene: TRBD1
j_gene: TRBJ2-6
abundance: .
CDR3aa: CASSPWTGGTAGANVLTF
CDR3nt: TGCGCCAGCAGCCCTTGGACAGGGGGGACCGCTGGGGCCAACGTCCTGACTTTC

v_gene: TRBV4-1
d_gene: TRBD1
j_gene: TRBJ2-7
abundance: .
CDR3aa: CASSPRDRLYEQYF
CDR3nt: TGCGCCAGCAGCCCGCGGGACAGGCTGTACGAGCAGTACTTC

v_gene: TRBV13
d_gene: .
j_gene: TRBJ2-2
abundance: .
CDR3aa: CASSFSGELFF
CDR3nt: TGTGCCAGCAGCTTCTCCGGGGAGCTGTTTTTT

v_gene: TRBV2
d_gene: .
j_gene: TRBJ1-5
abundance: .
CDR3aa: CASSERGRGNQPQHF
CDR3nt: TGTGCCAGCAGTGAAAGGGGGAGAGGCAATCAGCCCCAGCATTTT

v_gene: TRBV3-1/TRBV3-2
d_gene: .
j_gene: TRBJ2-7
abundance: .
CDR3aa: CASSQGTEQYF
CDR3nt: TGTGCCAGCAGCCAAGGGACCGAGCAGTACTTC

v_gene: TRBV6-1
d_gene: .
j_gene: TRBJ2-7
abundance: few
CDR3aa: CASSEAPAGGGSWQYF
CDR3nt: TGTGCCAGCAGTGAAGCCCCAGCAGGGGGGGGTTCTTGGCAGTACTTC